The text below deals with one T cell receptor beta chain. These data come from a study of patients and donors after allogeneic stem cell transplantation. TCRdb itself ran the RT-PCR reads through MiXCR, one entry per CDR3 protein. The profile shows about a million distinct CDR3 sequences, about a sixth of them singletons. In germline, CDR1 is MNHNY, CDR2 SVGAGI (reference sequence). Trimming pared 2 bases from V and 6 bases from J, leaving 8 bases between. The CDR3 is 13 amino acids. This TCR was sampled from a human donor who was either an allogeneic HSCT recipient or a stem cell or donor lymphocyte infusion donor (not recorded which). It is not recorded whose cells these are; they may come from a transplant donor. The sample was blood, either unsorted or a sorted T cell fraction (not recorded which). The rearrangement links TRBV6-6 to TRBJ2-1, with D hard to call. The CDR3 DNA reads TGTGCCAGCAGTTACCGGCCTTCCAATGAGCAGTTCTTC. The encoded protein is CASSYRPSNEQFF.